The 27 T cell receptor beta chains in this list originate from one sample, sequenced in a study of OX40 agonist ivuxolimab in advanced cancers. Assay: immunoSEQ multiplex PCR; the TCRdb copy retains only in-frame clones and omits some. The sample lists around 25,000 clones, 83% occurring once. The specimen comprised CD4+ or CD8+ T cells sorted from blood, sampled in a trial of the OX40 agonist ivuxolimab. Every receptor here comes from an adult with an advanced solid tumor such as melanoma, head and neck, liver or kidney cancer.

This chain connects TRBV7-6 to TRBJ2-1, with D possibly TRBD2 on 5 matching bases. The germline gives CDR1 SGHVS, CDR2 FNYEAQ. V shed 3 bases and J shed 0 bases, with 12 bases lying between them. The CDR3 runs 16 residues. This CDR3 reads CASSFGGWGSYNEQFF. DNA of the CDR3: TGTGCCAGCAGCTTCGGAGGCTGGGGCTCCTACAATGAGCAGTTCTTC.

The chain couples TRBV27 to TRBJ2-3, with 7 nucleotides matching TRBD2. The ends lost 6 bases at V and 3 bases at J; junction bases unmatched: 3. This CDR3 is 13 amino acids long. Germline V gives CDR1 MNHEY, CDR2 SMNVEV (reference sequence). CDR3 sequence: CASRRGLTDTQYF. CDR3 coding DNA: TGTGCCAGCAGGCGGGGGTTAACAGATACGCAGTATTTT.

V and J are TRBV27 and TRBJ2-2; no clear D. Germline-derived CDR1 and CDR2 are MNHEY and SMNVEV (reference sequence). This CDR3 region has 16 residues. V lost 4 bases and J lost 2, with 14 bases in between. The CDR3 spells CASSSWATTNTGELFF. In nucleotides, the CDR3 is TGTGCCAGCAGTTCCTGGGCCACCACCAACACCGGGGAGCTGTTTTTT.

This chain links TRBV9 with TRBJ2-1; 9 bases align to TRBD1. CDR1 and CDR2 (germline): SGDLS, YYNGEE. After removal of 4 bases from V and 9 bases from J, the junction contained 11 bases not matched to a gene. CDR3 length: 15 residues. CDR3: CASSPTGGRRPEQFF. DNA for the CDR3: TGTGCCAGCAGCCCGACAGGGGGACGACGACCTGAGCAGTTCTTC.

The genes are TRBV7-8 and TRBJ1-2, with D possibly being TRBD1 (5 bases). Trimming left V 1 base short and J 8 bases short, with 23 bases between. The CDR3 spans 17 residues. Germline V CDR1 and CDR2: SGHVS, FQNEAQ. In nucleotides, the CDR3 is TGTGCCAGCAGCTTAGAGGGGCCGGGTCAGGCCTCGTGGGGCTACACCTTC. Protein sequence: CASSLEGPGQASWGYTF.

The gene calls are TRBV7-2 and TRBJ2-7; 8 nucleotides agree with TRBD1. The CDR3 totals 16 residues. V shed 1 base, J shed 2 bases, and the junction held 7 bases outside the gene matches. The germline V gene encodes CDR1 SGHTA and CDR2 FQGNSA. Here the CDR3 DNA reads TGTGCCAGCAGCTTAGTCACAGGGGGTGGGCCCTACGAGCAGTACTTC. Encoded protein: CASSLVTGGGPYEQYF.

V is TRBV15 and J is TRBJ1-4; 10 bases are a match to TRBD1. CDR1 and CDR2 from the germline V gene are LNHNV and YYDKDF (reference sequence). CDR3 size: 16 residues. V lost 2 bases, J lost 6 bases, and 6 bases stayed unmatched. CDR3 loop: CATSRKIGTGDEKLFF. As DNA, the CDR3 is TGTGCCACCAGCAGAAAAATCGGGACAGGGGATGAAAAACTGTTTTTT. The full variable domain, its missing parts supplied by reference TRBV15 and TRBJ1-4, is DAMVIQNPRYQVTQFGKPVTLSCSQTLNHNVMYWYQQKSSQAPKLLFHYYDKDFNNEADTPDNFQSRRPNTSFCFLDIRSPGLGDTAMYLCATSRKIGTGDEKLFFGSGTQLSVL.

The chain carries TRBV4-3 and TRBJ1-2; possibly TRBD1 for D (5 bases). There are 15 residues in the CDR3. CDR1 and CDR2 (germline): LGHNA, YSLEER. V was trimmed by 1 base and J by 6 bases, leaving 15 bases between them. The CDR3 sequence is CASSQAQTGVDGYTF. CDR3 coding DNA: TGCGCCAGCAGCCAAGCGCAAACGGGGGTAGATGGCTACACCTTC.

The CDR3 sequence: CASSLTWTGGRETQYF. The CDR3 nucleotides read TGTGCCAGCAGCTTGACCTGGACAGGGGGCAGGGAGACCCAGTACTTC. The chain uses TRBV7-2 and TRBJ2-5; 11 bases map to TRBD1. Germline trimming cut 3 bases from V and 5 bases from J; bases unmatched to any gene: 8. There are 16 residues in the CDR3. Germline lookup yields CDR1 SGHTA and CDR2 FQGNSA.

This chain uses TRBV20-1 with TRBJ2-1, with unresolved D. Germline V CDR1 and CDR2: DFQATT, SNEGSKA (reference sequence). The CDR3 is 11 residues long. Trimming stripped 6 bases from V and 2 bases from J, with 5 bases between. The CDR3 nucleotides read TGCAGTGCGTCGCCCTACAATGAGCAGTTCTTC. Its translation is CSASPYNEQFF.

This clone occurred once. This chain joins TRBV5-1 and TRBJ2-1; 7 bases map to TRBD1. V gave up 0 bases and J gave up 0 bases; unmatched junction bases: 3. The CDR3 length is 16 residues. The germline V gene has CDR1 SGHRS and CDR2 YFSETQ. The CDR3 DNA is TGCGCCAGCAGCTTGGAACAGGGGAGCTCCTACAATGAGCAGTTCTTC. Protein sequence: CASSLEQGSSYNEQFF. Combining the CDR3 with reference TRBV5-1 and TRBJ2-1 gives the whole variable domain KAGVTQTPRYLIKTRGQQVTLSCSPISGHRSVSWYQQTPGQGLQFLFEYFSETQRNKGNFPGRFSGRQFSNSRSEMNVSTLELGDSALYLCASSLEQGSSYNEQFFGPGTRLTVL.

The rearrangement uses TRBV7-2 and TRBJ2-7; weak D call: TRBD2 (6 bases). Germline V gives CDR1 SGHTA, CDR2 FQGNSA. The ends were cut back, 3 bases at V and 1 base at J, with 13 bases in the middle. CDR3 length equals 15 residues. CDR3: CASSFGLAGSYEQYF. In DNA, the CDR3 is TGTGCCAGCAGCTTTGGGTTGGCGGGATCCTACGAGCAGTACTTC.

V and J are TRBV6-6 and TRBJ2-2, with D possibly matching TRBD1 (5 bases). This CDR3 is 13 amino acids long. Trimming took 5 bases from V and 6 from J, leaving 10 bases between them. Germline loops: CDR1 MNHNY, CDR2 SVGAGI (reference sequence). The CDR3: CASSPQGAGELFF. The DNA of the CDR3 is TGTGCCAGCAGTCCGCAGGGCGCCGGGGAGCTGTTTTTT.

The chain joins TRBV5-1 to TRBJ2-7, with TRBD1 matching 8 bases. Germline loops: CDR1 SGHRS, CDR2 YFSETQ. The CDR3 contains 17 residues. V lost 0 bases, J lost 1 base, and 9 bases stayed unmatched. The CDR3 sequence: CASSLDPGDRRSYEQYF. The CDR3 DNA sequence: TGCGCCAGCAGCTTGGACCCGGGGGACAGGCGTTCCTACGAGCAGTACTTC.

The chain employs TRBV7-9 and TRBJ1-3, with D uncertain. Trimming removed 1 base at V and 0 bases at J, with 7 bases between. The CDR3 consists of 15 residues. Germline assignment: CDR1 SEHNR and CDR2 FQNEAQ (reference sequence). CDR3 nucleotides: TGTGCCAGCAGCTTAGTCGTAGACTCTGGAAACACCATATATTTT. It codes for CASSLVVDSGNTIYF.

The chain joins TRBV5-4 to TRBJ2-7, with 10 bases matching TRBD1. V gave up 4 bases and J gave up 3 bases; unmatched junction bases: 7. The CDR3 contains 15 residues. In germline, CDR1 is SGHNT, CDR2 YYREEE (reference sequence). CDR3 sequence reads: CASSAGQGRLYEQYF. The CDR3 DNA is TGTGCCAGCAGCGCGGGACAGGGGCGCCTCTACGAGCAGTACTTC.

The chain couples TRBV9 to TRBJ1-3; D not certain. CDR3 size: 15 residues. Germline CDR1 and CDR2: SGDLS and YYNGEE. V dropped 4 bases and J dropped 0 bases, with 11 bases sitting between them. CDR3 residues: CASSPTAVSGNTIYF. The CDR3 DNA follows: TGTGCCAGCAGCCCGACCGCGGTCTCTGGAAACACCATATATTTT.

The chain combines TRBV27 with TRBJ2-5; no firm D call. The CDR3 totals 12 residues. CDR1 and CDR2 (germline): MNHEY, SMNVEV (reference sequence). V dropped 4 bases and J dropped 5 bases, with 8 bases sitting between them. CDR3 sequence: CASSSFGETQYF. The CDR3 DNA reads TGTGCCAGCAGTTCGTTCGGGGAGACCCAGTACTTC.

The J gene is TRBJ1-2, the V gene TRBV13, with D uncertain. The CDR3 contains 11 residues. The germline V and J ends were trimmed by 7 bases and 5 bases, with 8 bases remaining between them. Germline CDR1 reads PRHDT; CDR2 reads FYEKMQ (reference sequence). CDR3 sequence (DNA): TGTGCCAGCAAGGAGAAGTATGGCTACACCTTC. This sequence encodes CASKEKYGYTF.

The chain uses TRBV5-4 and TRBJ2-7; TRBD2 matches at 7 bases. Germline V gene sequence: CDR1 SGHNT, CDR2 YYREEE (reference sequence). Trimming removed 4 bases from V and 0 bases from J; junction bases left unmatched: 7. This CDR3 comprises 15 residues. CDR3 in amino acids: CASSTAGLSSYEQYF. In DNA, the CDR3 is TGTGCCAGCAGCACAGCGGGGCTTAGCTCCTACGAGCAGTACTTC.

This clone was detected a few times. The chain couples TRBV19 to TRBJ1-6; 10 bases fit TRBD1. Germline V gene lookup returns CDR1 LNHDA and CDR2 SQIVND (reference sequence). Trimming cost V 8 bases and J 8 bases; bases outside gene matches: 9. The CDR3 covers 15 residues. CDR3 sequence reads: CASRVSGTGDSPLHF. In DNA form, the CDR3 reads TGTGCCAGTCGCGTCTCCGGGACAGGGGATTCACCCCTCCACTTT.

This clone was picked up a small number of times. V usage is TRBV5-6 and J usage is TRBJ2-5; D is undetermined. V was shortened by 1 base and J by 4 bases, with 14 bases between the two germline ends. Germline V gene lookup returns CDR1 SGHDT and CDR2 YYEEEE. The CDR3 length is 15 residues. The CDR3 bases are TGTGCCAGCAGCTTGAGGCAGAAGAATGTAGAGACCCAGTACTTC. This codes for CASSLRQKNVETQYF. Drawing the rest from reference TRBV5-6 and TRBJ2-5, the complete variable domain is DAGVTQSPTHLIKTRGQQVTLRCSPKSGHDTVSWYQQALGQGPQFIFQYYEEEERQRGNFPDRFSGHQFPNYSSELNVNALLLGDSALYLCASSLRQKNVETQYFGPGTRLLVL.

This sequence joins TRBV7-3 and TRBJ1-1; D not resolved. This CDR3 is built from 13 residues. Between the trimmed V and J ends, which lost 5 bases and 1 base, there was a span of 8 bases. Germline-derived CDR1 and CDR2 are SGHTA and FQGTGA. The CDR3 here is CASSEWGNTEAFF. CDR3 bases: TGTGCCAGCAGCGAGTGGGGGAACACTGAAGCTTTCTTT.

The rearrangement joins TRBV9 to TRBJ1-2; 9 positions match TRBD1. Germline CDR1 is SGDLS and CDR2 is YYNGEE. CDR3 length equals 18 residues. Trimming took 4 bases from V and 2 from J; bases not matched to a gene: 15. The CDR3 here is CASSPRQGDPSVNYGYTF. CDR3 sequence (DNA): TGTGCCAGCAGCCCGAGACAGGGGGACCCATCAGTGAACTATGGCTACACCTTC.

The gene calls are TRBV4-3 and TRBJ2-2, with D unresolved. Germline V CDR1 and CDR2: LGHNA, YSLEER. The germline V and J ends were trimmed by 0 bases and 6 bases, with 17 bases remaining between them. CDR3 size: 17 residues. The CDR3 spells CASSQDSSSQVPGELFF. DNA for the CDR3: TGCGCCAGCAGCCAAGATTCCAGTTCGCAGGTTCCCGGGGAGCTGTTTTTT.

The V call is TRBV28, the J call TRBJ2-7, with 8 positions matching TRBD1. The CDR3 loop spans 18 amino acids. V was clipped by 1 base and J by 0 bases; unmatched bases: 11. Germline CDR1 is MDHEN and CDR2 is SYDVKM. The CDR3 is CASSLFFSSDRASYEQYF. In DNA, the CDR3 is TGTGCCAGCAGTTTATTTTTTTCGTCGGACAGGGCCTCCTACGAGCAGTACTTC.

V is TRBV15 and J is TRBJ1-5; D unclear. Germline V gene data show CDR1 as LNHNV and CDR2 as YYDKDF (reference sequence). This CDR3 spans 16 amino acids. Trimming shortened V by 5 bases and J by 0 bases, and 14 bases separated the two germline ends. As DNA, the CDR3 is TGTGCCACCAGCCCTGGGGTGCCGTATAGCAATCAGCCCCAGCATTTT. Its protein product is CATSPGVPYSNQPQHF.